Listed below are T cell receptor beta chains from one sample, sequenced in a study of shared clonotypes between healthy human individuals. Measured with immunoSEQ multiplex PCR; TCRdb has only the in-frame clones, and not every one. This sample has about 2 million clones, with approximately 95% found just once. Sample: naive CD4+ T cells sorted from blood. The receptors here all came from a young man in good health. Each CDR3 is given with its conserved first and last residue. D genes are given only for firm matches. Clone size appears in some rows only: once, few, many, or a class for an expanded clone.

length	size	V	D	J	DNA	CDR3
14	-	TRBV5-5	TRBD1	TRBJ2-7	TGTGCCAGCAGCACGACAGGGACCTTTTACGAGCAGTACTTC	CASSTTGTFYEQYF
14	-	TRBV7-2	TRBD1	TRBJ1-2	TGTGCCAGCAGCCGGCCGGGACAGTACTATGGCTACACCTTC	CASSRPGQYYGYTF
14	-	TRBV7-2	TRBD1	TRBJ1-1	TGTGCCAGCAGCTCCGACAGGGGAGTAACTGAAGCTTTCTTT	CASSSDRGVTEAFF
14	-	TRBV5-1	-	TRBJ2-2	TGCGCCAGCAGGCTGACAGGAGACACCGGGGAGCTGTTTTTT	CASRLTGDTGELFF
14	-	TRBV5-1	-	TRBJ2-3	TGCGCCAGCAGCCTACAGGGAAACACAGATACGCAGTATTTT	CASSLQGNTDTQYF
14	-	TRBV5-1	-	TRBJ2-7	TGCGCCAGCAGCTTAAGGGACTTCCCGAAAGAGCAGTACTTC	CASSLRDFPKEQYF
12	-	TRBV6-5	-	TRBJ1-2	TGTGCCAGCAGCCACAAGGATTGGGGCTACACCTTC	CASSHKDWGYTF
15	-	TRBV5-6	-	TRBJ1-5	TGTGCCAGCAGCTTGGGAGTTTATAGCAATCAGCCCCAGCATTTT	CASSLGVYSNQPQHF
15	-	TRBV5-1	-	TRBJ2-2	TGCGCCAGCAGCTTGCTCTCCACAGGGTCCGGGGAGCTGTTTTTT	CASSLLSTGSGELFF
13	-	TRBV6-5	-	TRBJ2-2	TGTGCCAGCAGTTACGCCTCGACCGGGGAGCTGTTTTTT	CASSYASTGELFF
16	once	TRBV6-5	-	TRBJ1-3	TGTGCCAGCAGTTACTCTACCGGGGCATCTGGAAACACCATATATTTT	CASSYSTGASGNTIYF
12	-	TRBV28	TRBD1	TRBJ2-5	TGTGCCAGCAGGGACAGGGGCACGACCCAGTACTTC	CASRDRGTTQYF
14	-	TRBV30	TRBD2	TRBJ2-7	TGTGCCTGGAGTGGGGTAGCGGGAGAAGTGACGCAGTACTTC	CAWSGVAGEVTQYF
14	-	TRBV27	-	TRBJ1-5	TGTGCCAGCACCCCGCGGAGGGGAGATCAGCCCCAGCATTTT	CASTPRRGDQPQHF
15	-	TRBV30	-	TRBJ2-2	TGTGCCTGGAGTGTTTGGGGGTTGAACACCGGGGAGCTGTTTTTT	CAWSVWGLNTGELFF
13	-	TRBV19	TRBD1	TRBJ2-7	TGTGCCAGTAGGGGGGACAGGACCTACGAGCAGTACTTC	CASRGDRTYEQYF
16	-	TRBV30	TRBD1	TRBJ2-7	TGTGCCTGGAGTTCCGGGACAGGGGGAACGGGCCACGAGCAGTACTTC	CAWSSGTGGTGHEQYF
15	-	TRBV19	-	TRBJ2-2	TGTGCCAGTAGTATCAGGGAATGGGGCACCGGGGAGCTGTTTTTT	CASSIREWGTGELFF
12	-	TRBV7-2	-	TRBJ1-1	TGTGCCAGCAGCTTAGAGGGGTATGAAGCTTTCTTT	CASSLEGYEAFF
16	-	TRBV25-1	-	TRBJ2-2	TGTGCCAGCAGTGACCTATCCGGGACGAACACCGGGGAGCTGTTTTTT	CASSDLSGTNTGELFF
14	-	TRBV5-1	TRBD2	TRBJ2-1	TGCGCCAGCAGCTGGGGCGGGAGTAAATTTGAGCAGTTCTTC	CASSWGGSKFEQFF
14	-	TRBV5-8	-	TRBJ1-2	TGTGCCAGCAGCCCGCATGGAGCTAACTATGGCTACACCTTC	CASSPHGANYGYTF
19	-	TRBV10-3	TRBD2	TRBJ2-3	TGTGCCATCAGTGAGTCGACTAGCGGGGGGTCGACCATCACAGATACGCAGTATTTT	CAISESTSGGSTITDTQYF
13	-	TRBV19	-	TRBJ1-5	TGTGCCAGTAGTAAGCATAGCAATCAGCCCCAGCATTTT	CASSKHSNQPQHF
16	-	TRBV10-3	-	TRBJ1-5	TGTGCCACCGGCGGCAGGGACACATATAGCAATCAGCCCCAGCATTTT	CATGGRDTYSNQPQHF
16	-	TRBV5-1	TRBD2	TRBJ2-3	TGCGCCAGCAGCATGGGACTAGCGGGAGCCTCAGATACGCAGTATTTT	CASSMGLAGASDTQYF
13	-	TRBV10-3	TRBD1	TRBJ1-5	TGTGCCATCAGCCTCGGACAGGAAGGGCCCCAGCATTTT	CAISLGQEGPQHF
15	-	TRBV11-2	-	TRBJ2-7	TGTGCCAGCAGCCCCCGGCTATTAACAACCTACGAGCAGTACTTC	CASSPRLLTTYEQYF
12	-	TRBV7-9	-	TRBJ2-7	TGTGCCCTCGGCAGGGCCCCCTACGAGCAGTACTTC	CALGRAPYEQYF
14	-	TRBV13	TRBD1	TRBJ1-2	TGTGCCAGCAGCTGGGACAGGGGAAACTATGGCTACACCTTC	CASSWDRGNYGYTF
15	-	TRBV6-1	-	TRBJ2-5	TGTGCCAGCACTCTTTCGACAGGTTACCAAGAGACCCAGTACTTC	CASTLSTGYQETQYF
16	-	TRBV27	TRBD1	TRBJ2-6	TGTGCCAGCACCCCCCAGACAGGGGCTGGGGCCAACGTCCTGACTTTC	CASTPQTGAGANVLTF
15	-	TRBV2	-	TRBJ2-7	TGTGCCAGCAGTGAAATAGACAGGATGAACTACGAGCAGTACTTC	CASSEIDRMNYEQYF
9	-	TRBV30	-	TRBJ1-2	TGTGCCGGTCAGGATGGCTACACCTTC	CAGQDGYTF
19	once	TRBV7-9	-	TRBJ1-3	TGTGCCAGCAGCTTAGGACACGAGGGCAGGAAGGTATCTGGAAACACCATATATTTT	CASSLGHEGRKVSGNTIYF
13	-	TRBV6-5	TRBD1	TRBJ2-7	TGTGCCAGCAGTAAAGACAGGGGCTACGAGCAGTACTTC	CASSKDRGYEQYF
14	-	TRBV2	TRBD1	TRBJ1-2	TGTGCCAGCAGAGGACAGGCTTCTAACTATGGCTACACCTTC	CASRGQASNYGYTF
15	-	TRBV18	-	TRBJ2-1	TGTGCCAGCTCACGACAATCACAGGAGTACAATGAGCAGTTCTTC	CASSRQSQEYNEQFF
12	-	TRBV7-8	-	TRBJ2-7	TGTGCCAGCAGCTTAGTCAGGTCCGAGCAGTACTTC	CASSLVRSEQYF
13	-	TRBV6-5	-	TRBJ1-1	TGTGCCAGCAGTTCCTCCAAGAACACTGAAGCTTTCTTT	CASSSSKNTEAFF
12	-	TRBV6-5	-	TRBJ2-2	TGTGCCAGCCAAAAGTCAACCGGGGAGCTGTTTTTT	CASQKSTGELFF
15	-	TRBV6-6	TRBD1	TRBJ1-2	TGTGCCAGCAGTTACTCCGACAGGGGTGGGTATGGCTACACCTTC	CASSYSDRGGYGYTF
13	-	TRBV4-1	-	TRBJ2-7	TGCGCCAGCAGGAGTAGCGGTACCTACGAGCAGTACTTC	CASRSSGTYEQYF
12	once	TRBV5-6	-	TRBJ2-7	TGTGCCAGCGAAGGGAGCTCCTACGAGCAGTACTTC	CASEGSSYEQYF
16	many	TRBV4-1	-	TRBJ2-5	TGCGCCAGCAGCCCATGGGGTACATTGGAAGGAGAGACCCAGTACTTC	CASSPWGTLEGETQYF
15	-	TRBV5-1	TRBD1	TRBJ1-6	TGCGCCAGCAGCTTTAACAGGGGGTTAAATTCACCCCTCCACTTT	CASSFNRGLNSPLHF
15	-	TRBV18	TRBD2	TRBJ2-7	TGTGCCAGCTCCCCAGCCAGCGGGAATTCCTACGAGCAGTACTTC	CASSPASGNSYEQYF
14	-	TRBV30	-	TRBJ2-2	TGTGCCACAATTCCGGGACTTACCACCGGGGAGCTGTTTTTT	CATIPGLTTGELFF
17	-	TRBV19	TRBD1	TRBJ2-7	TGTGCCAGTAGTATAGACCGGGACAGGGGGCGTCCGTACGAGCAGTACTTC	CASSIDRDRGRPYEQYF
13	-	TRBV9	TRBD2	TRBJ2-1	TGTGCCAGCAGCGCCCCGGGGGGGAATGAGCAGTTCTTC	CASSAPGGNEQFF
18	once	TRBV30	TRBD2	TRBJ2-1	TGTGCCTGGAGCGAAGGGACTAGCGGGAGGAGCTCCTACAATGAGCAGTTCTTC	CAWSEGTSGRSSYNEQFF
15	-	TRBV7-9	TRBD1	TRBJ1-2	TGTGCCAGCAGCCAGAGCGGCAGGGGGACATATGGCTACACCTTC	CASSQSGRGTYGYTF
11	few	TRBV7-9	-	TRBJ1-1	TGTGCCAGCAGCTCAAACACTGAAGCTTTCTTT	CASSSNTEAFF